The source of this T cell receptor (beta chain) is a study of CD8 T cells in Susac syndrome. Overall study results and limits: It was acknowledged by the study that relatively few individuals were included in its TCR sequencing and HLA analysis.

Negative isolation was applied to CD8+ and CD4+ T cells, and FACS enrichment was applied to TEMRA cells. Regarding this clonotype: The antigen is not known.

Germline-derived CDR1 and CDR2 are KGHSH and LQKENI. The CDR3 length is 16 residues. V lost 3 bases and J lost 9; bases outside the gene matches: 8. An amount of RNA that ranged from roughly 0.45 to 1 ug was reverse transcribed with random hexamers. By means of immunoSEQ multiplex PCR, TCR beta CDR3 spanning 54 Vbeta and 13 Jbeta underwent amplification. A single record per CDR3 protein comes from TCRdb applying MiXCR to the immunoSEQ multiplex PCR reads. The sample lists roughly 200,000 distinct CDR3 sequences, roughly 95% seen once, with 0.085% to 0.13% in the top ten. Sequenced input: CD4+ T cells from PBMCs. This sequence originates from a human donor in good health. The genes are TRBV18 and TRBJ2-1, with 13 bases matching TRBD2. The chain's CDR3 is CASSPVGLAGAGEQFF. In nucleotides, the CDR3 is TGTGCCAGCTCACCCGTCGGACTAGCGGGAGCGGGTGAGCAGTTCTTC.